The 28 T cell receptor beta chains below were found in one sample sequenced in a study of CD8 T cells in Susac syndrome. Random hexamers were used to reverse transcribe 0.5 to 1 ug of RNA. From the immunoSEQ multiplex PCR reads, TCRdb called clonotypes with MiXCR, one entry per CDR3 protein. The sample lists around 200,000 distinct CDR3 sequences, 85% to 95% occurring once. Sequenced input: CD4+ T cells from PBMCs. These receptors were collected from a human donor in good health.

V and J are TRBV6-6 and TRBJ1-1, with no clear D. V lost 7 bases and J 0 bases, leaving 9 bases between the germline ends. Germline values: CDR1 MNHNY, CDR2 SVGAGI (reference sequence). The CDR3 is made up of 13 amino acids. As DNA, the CDR3 is TGTGCCAGCACTCAGCAGCTGAACACTGAAGCTTTCTTT. Amino acids: CASTQQLNTEAFF.

V usage is TRBV20-1 and J usage is TRBJ2-7; 7 nucleotides align to TRBD2. CDR3 size: 11 residues. V gave up 3 bases and J gave up 4 bases; unmatched junction bases: 0. From germline, CDR1 is DFQATT and CDR2 SNEGSKA (reference sequence). The CDR3 here is CSARGGYEQYF. CDR3 nucleotides: TGCAGTGCTAGGGGGGGGTACGAGCAGTACTTC.

A single count supports this clonotype. The conserved phenylalanine or tryptophan normally closing the CDR3 is absent here, so this likely arose from a read error. The DNA is left out, because the CDR3 cannot be placed on it with certainty; the CDR3 is given as TCRdb lists it. This chain uses TRBV3-1 with TRBJ2-1; TRBD2 is the table's D call and was not checked against the DNA. Including both end residues, the CDR3 is 11 amino acids long. In germline, CDR1 is LGHDT, CDR2 YNNKEL (reference sequence). The CDR3 reads CASSQEQREGL.

V is TRBV14 and J is TRBJ1-1, with D possibly matching TRBD1 (6 bases). Germline V gene sequence: CDR1 SGHDN, CDR2 FVKESK. CDR3 size: 14 residues. V lost 1 base and J 3 bases, leaving 9 bases between the germline ends. The CDR3, as DNA: TGTGCCAGCAGCCAAGCAGGGGCCTACACTGAAGCTTTCTTT. Protein product: CASSQAGAYTEAFF.

The chain is built from TRBV29-1 and TRBJ2-4; a possible D gene is TRBD1 (5 bases). This CDR3 region has 13 residues. Germline V gene sequence: CDR1 SQVTM, CDR2 ANQGSEA. V lost 7 bases, J lost 8 bases, and 18 bases lay in between. In nucleotides, the CDR3 is TGCAGCGGGCTACAAGGGGTGGGTGACATTCAGTACTTC. Amino acids: CSGLQGVGDIQYF.

The rearrangement joins TRBV29-1 to TRBJ1-1; D is perhaps TRBD1 (5 bases). V dropped 7 bases and J dropped 2 bases, with 14 bases sitting between them. Germline V gene sequence: CDR1 SQVTM, CDR2 ANQGSEA. The CDR3 consists of 13 residues. CDR3 nucleotides: TGCAGCGGAAGACGCGGGGGAAACACTGAAGCTTTCTTT. It encodes CSGRRGGNTEAFF.

J is TRBJ2-1 and V is TRBV20-1; D is possibly TRBD2 (6 bases). This CDR3 spans 14 amino acids. Germline-derived CDR1 and CDR2 are DFQATT and SNEGSKA (reference sequence). The V and J ends lost 3 bases and 8 bases respectively, with 17 bases between them. The CDR3 nucleotides read TGCAGTGCTAGTTATTCGCCTAGCGATGATGAGCAGTTCTTC. As protein: CSASYSPSDDEQFF.

This chain uses TRBV5-1 with TRBJ2-7; the D gene is possibly TRBD2 (5 bases). Germline V gene data show CDR1 as SGHRS and CDR2 as YFSETQ. The CDR3 contains 15 residues. The V end was cut by 6 bases, the J end by 2 bases, with 18 bases between. The CDR3 DNA reads TGCGCCAGCAAAGCCTTGTTCGTGGGAGCCTACGAGCAGTACTTC. This encodes CASKALFVGAYEQYF.

The chain uses TRBV3-1 and TRBJ2-1, with 8 nucleotides matching TRBD1. Germline V CDR1 and CDR2: LGHDT, YNNKEL (reference sequence). The V and J ends lost 4 bases and 9 bases, in that order; junction bases with no gene match: 2. The CDR3 consists of 12 residues. The CDR3 nucleotides are TGTGCCAGCAGCCCCAGGGGGCGTGAGCAGTTCTTC. Residues: CASSPRGREQFF.

This clonotype was seen once. The genes are TRBV7-2 and TRBJ1-1, with a tentative D call TRBD1 (6 bases). Germline loops: CDR1 SGHTA, CDR2 FQGNSA. There are 16 residues in the CDR3. The V gene lost 7 bases and the J gene lost 0 bases, with 18 bases spanning the gap. In DNA, the CDR3 is TGTGCCAGCACCCTGGGGGCCCTCTCTGTGAACACTGAAGCTTTCTTT. Protein product: CASTLGALSVNTEAFF. Together with reference TRBV7-2 and TRBJ1-1, the CDR3 gives the full variable domain: GAGVSQSPSNKVTEKGKDVELRCDPISGHTALYWYRQSLGQGLEFLIYFQGNSAPDKSGLPSDRFSAERTGGSVSTLTIQRTQQEDSAVYLCASTLGALSVNTEAFFGQGTRLTVV.

V and J are TRBV9 and TRBJ1-1; unclear D gene. CDR1 is SGDLS, CDR2 YYNGEE, per germline. Between the trimmed V and J ends, which lost 0 bases and 5 bases, there was a span of 11 bases. The CDR3 covers 14 residues. The chain's CDR3 is CASSVGETRTEAFF. For the CDR3, the DNA is TGTGCCAGCAGCGTAGGCGAGACAAGGACTGAAGCTTTCTTT.

The chain carries TRBV20-1 and TRBJ2-7; no firm D call. This CDR3 comprises 11 residues. V lost 6 bases and J lost 2, with 8 bases in between. Germline CDR1 is DFQATT and CDR2 is SNEGSKA (reference sequence). The CDR3 loop is CSAGRAYEQYV. The CDR3 DNA reads TGCAGTGCAGGACGGGCCTACGAGCAGTACGTC.

This clonotype is a singleton in its sample. The chain joins TRBV5-1 to TRBJ1-2; D unresolved. Germline V gene data show CDR1 as SGHRS and CDR2 as YFSETQ. The CDR3 consists of 15 residues. V shed 0 bases and J shed 7 bases, with 16 bases lying between them. CDR3 amino acids: CASSLAVGPSSGYTF. CDR3 sequence (DNA): TGCGCCAGCAGCTTGGCTGTAGGTCCGTCGTCTGGCTACACCTTC.

This clonotype was seen once. The rearrangement links TRBV20-1 to TRBJ2-2; unclear D gene. Trimming stripped 3 bases from V and 4 bases from J, with 15 bases between. Germline V gene data show CDR1 as DFQATT and CDR2 as SNEGSKA (reference sequence). The CDR3 covers 15 residues. The chain's CDR3 is CSARVAQSPTGELFF. CDR3 nucleotides: TGCAGTGCTAGGGTCGCACAGTCCCCCACCGGGGAGCTGTTTTTT.

The chain has TRBV18 and TRBJ2-7; D is possibly TRBD2 (6 bases). Looked up from germline, CDR1 is KGHSH and CDR2 is LQKENI. Trimming pared 3 bases from V and 5 bases from J, leaving 8 bases between. The CDR3 length is 12 residues. CDR3 in amino acids: CASSPGGDEQYV. The CDR3 coding sequence is TGTGCCAGCTCACCGGGGGGAGACGAGCAGTACGTC.

This chain links TRBV7-2 with TRBJ2-2; D not resolved. Germline V lookup: CDR1 SGHTA, CDR2 FQGNSA. CDR3 length: 13 amino acids. Trimming shortened V by 5 bases and J by 0 bases, and 4 bases separated the two germline ends. This CDR3 reads CASSAPNTGELFF. CDR3 DNA: TGTGCCAGCAGCGCACCGAACACCGGGGAGCTGTTTTTT. Drawing the rest from reference TRBV7-2 and TRBJ2-2, the complete variable domain is GAGVSQSPSNKVTEKGKDVELRCDPISGHTALYWYRQSLGQGLEFLIYFQGNSAPDKSGLPSDRFSAERTGGSVSTLTIQRTQQEDSAVYLCASSAPNTGELFFGEGSRLTVL.

The rearrangement links TRBV20-1 to TRBJ2-4, with a tentative D call TRBD2 (5 bases). Trimming shortened V by 3 bases and J by 7 bases, and 16 bases separated the two germline ends. Germline V gene data show CDR1 as DFQATT and CDR2 as SNEGSKA (reference sequence). This CDR3 spans 14 amino acids. The CDR3 coding sequence is TGCAGTGCTAGGAATCCCGGGGAGAGTAACATTCAGTACTTC. Translation: CSARNPGESNIQYF.

The chain combines TRBV29-1 with TRBJ2-1, with no clear D. The CDR3 runs to 11 residues. Trimming removed 4 bases from V and 8 bases from J, with 9 bases in between. Germline CDR1 SQVTM, CDR2 ANQGSEA. DNA for the CDR3: TGCAGCGTTGCCGAAGGCCATGAGCAGTTCTTC. Translated, it gives CSVAEGHEQFF.

This sequence joins TRBV19 and TRBJ2-2; D ambiguous. The CDR3 length is 12 residues. Germline V lookup: CDR1 LNHDA, CDR2 SQIVND (reference sequence). With 6 bases removed from V and 6 bases from J, the gap between germline ends came to 8 bases. The CDR3 sequence: CASSSRAGELFF. In DNA form, the CDR3 reads TGTGCCAGTAGCAGTAGAGCCGGGGAGCTGTTTTTT.

The chain has TRBV5-1 and TRBJ1-1; D not certain. This CDR3 has 15 residues. The germline V and J ends were trimmed by 1 base and 1 base, with 11 bases remaining between them. Germline CDR1 is SGHRS and CDR2 is YFSETQ. This CDR3 is CASSLLTAKNTEAFF. The DNA for the CDR3 is TGCGCCAGCAGCTTGCTAACAGCCAAGAACACTGAAGCTTTCTTT.

CDR3 bases: TGCAGTGCCCGAGTGGAGACCCAGTACTTC. It encodes CSARVETQYF. The chain links TRBV20-1 to TRBJ2-5; D gene uncertain. Looked up from germline, CDR1 is DFQATT and CDR2 is SNEGSKA (reference sequence). V gave up 6 bases and J gave up 5 bases, with 7 bases separating them. CDR3 length: 10 residues.

The chain uses TRBV9 and TRBJ2-1, with D possibly being TRBD1 (6 bases). Per the germline V gene, CDR1 is SGDLS and CDR2 is YYNGEE. The CDR3 contains 17 residues. V was shortened by 0 bases and J by 3 bases, with 16 bases between the two germline ends. CDR3: CASSVATGSTFYNEQFF. Here the CDR3 DNA reads TGTGCCAGCAGCGTAGCGACAGGCTCAACCTTCTACAATGAGCAGTTCTTC.

The rearrangement uses TRBV7-2 and TRBJ2-7; D gene uncertain. V was cut by 1 base and J by 3 bases, with 10 bases left in between. The CDR3 consists of 14 residues. Germline CDR1 is SGHTA and CDR2 is FQGNSA. CDR3 amino acids: CASSLGNGNYEQYV. In nucleotides, the CDR3 is TGTGCCAGCAGCTTAGGGAATGGTAACTACGAGCAGTACGTC.

This clonotype occurred once. The genes are TRBV18 and TRBJ1-2, with D tentatively TRBD1 (6 bases). The ends were cut back, 6 bases at V and 3 bases at J, with 17 bases in the middle. Per germline, CDR1 KGHSH and CDR2 LQKENI. The CDR3 length is 15 residues. The CDR3 DNA follows: TGTGCCAGCTCCCCAGGGGCCGGGACGGACTATGGCTACACCTTC. Its translation: CASSPGAGTDYGYTF.

Written as DNA, the CDR3 is TGTGCCAGCAGTCGGACAGGGGCCTGGGAGCCCCAGCATTTT. Translation gives CASSRTGAWEPQHF. The chain combines TRBV6-5 with TRBJ1-5, with TRBD1 identical over 9 bases. With 5 bases clipped from V and 8 bases from J, the junction kept 7 bases outside the gene matches. The CDR3 is 14 residues long. Germline lookup yields CDR1 MNHEY and CDR2 SVGAGI.

V usage is TRBV9 and J usage is TRBJ1-1, with TRBD1 matching 8 bases. V lost 4 bases and J lost 1; bases outside the gene matches: 9. The germline V gene has CDR1 SGDLS and CDR2 YYNGEE. The CDR3 spans 16 residues. Here the CDR3 DNA reads TGTGCCAGCAGCCCCCAGGGGGCCTCCTCGAACACTGAAGCTTTCTTT. It translates to CASSPQGASSNTEAFF.

The rearrangement links TRBV27 to TRBJ1-2; 8 positions agree with TRBD1. This CDR3 spans 17 amino acids. From germline, CDR1 is MNHEY and CDR2 SMNVEV (reference sequence). V dropped 4 bases and J dropped 4; count of bases not matched to a gene: 14. The CDR3 coding sequence is TGTGCCAGCAGTTCGCAGCCCCAGGGGGCTTTCGGCTATGGCTACACCTTC. This translates into CASSSQPQGAFGYGYTF.

About this clonotype: The junction and the germline gene differ at one end; a read error may be behind it. V and J are TRBV30 and TRBJ1-1; maybe TRBD1 (6 bases). This CDR3 comprises 12 residues. Per germline, CDR1 GTSNPN and CDR2 SVGIG (reference sequence). CDR3 protein: CAWSVTTQGMVF. The DNA of the CDR3 is TGTGCCTGGAGTGTAACCACACAGGGTATGGTCTTT.